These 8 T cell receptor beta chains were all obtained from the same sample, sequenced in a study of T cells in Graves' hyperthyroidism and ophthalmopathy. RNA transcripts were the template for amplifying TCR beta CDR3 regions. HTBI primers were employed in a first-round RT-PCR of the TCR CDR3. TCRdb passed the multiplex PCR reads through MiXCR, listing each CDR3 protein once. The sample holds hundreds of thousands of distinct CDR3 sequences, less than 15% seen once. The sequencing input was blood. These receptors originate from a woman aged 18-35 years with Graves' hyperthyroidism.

The CDR3 loop is CASSYGHYSTDTQYF. The CDR3 DNA sequence: TGTGCCAGCAGTTACGGACACTACAGCACAGATACGCAGTATTTT. The rearrangement joins TRBV6-2 or TRBV6-3 to TRBJ2-3; tentatively, D is TRBD1 (5 bases). V shed 2 bases and J shed 0 bases, with 9 bases lying between them. The CDR3 contains 15 residues. Germline V CDR1 and CDR2: MNHEY, SVGEGT.

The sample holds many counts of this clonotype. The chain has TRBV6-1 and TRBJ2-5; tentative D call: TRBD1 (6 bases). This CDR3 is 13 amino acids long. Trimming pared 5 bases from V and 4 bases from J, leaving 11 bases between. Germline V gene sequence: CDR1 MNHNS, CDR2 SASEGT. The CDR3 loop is CASSFGRGETQYF. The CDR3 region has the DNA TGTGCCAGCAGTTTCGGCAGGGGAGAGACCCAGTACTTC.

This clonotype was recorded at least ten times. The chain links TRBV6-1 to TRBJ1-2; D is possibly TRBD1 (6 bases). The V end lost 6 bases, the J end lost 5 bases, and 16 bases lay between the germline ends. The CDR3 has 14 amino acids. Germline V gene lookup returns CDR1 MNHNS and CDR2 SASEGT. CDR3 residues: CASRRGGEVYGYTF. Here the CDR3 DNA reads TGTGCCAGCAGAAGGGGGGGAGAGGTATATGGCTACACCTTC.

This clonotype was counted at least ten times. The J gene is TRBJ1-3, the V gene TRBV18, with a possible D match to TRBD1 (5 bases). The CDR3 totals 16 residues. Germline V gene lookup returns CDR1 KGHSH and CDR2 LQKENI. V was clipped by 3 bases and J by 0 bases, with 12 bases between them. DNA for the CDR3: TGTGCCAGCTCACCCACCGCCACAGGCTCTGGAAACACCATATATTTT. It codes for CASSPTATGSGNTIYF.

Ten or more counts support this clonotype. CDR3 coding DNA: TGTGCCAGCAGCCAAGTTGGGACAGATCAAGAGACCCAGTACTTC. The encoded protein is CASSQVGTDQETQYF. This rearrangement joins TRBV3-1 to TRBJ2-5, with TRBD1 matching 7 bases. Germline V CDR1 and CDR2: LGHDT, YNNKEL (reference sequence). Trimming removed 1 base from V and 2 bases from J; junction bases left unmatched: 4. The CDR3 is 15 amino acids.

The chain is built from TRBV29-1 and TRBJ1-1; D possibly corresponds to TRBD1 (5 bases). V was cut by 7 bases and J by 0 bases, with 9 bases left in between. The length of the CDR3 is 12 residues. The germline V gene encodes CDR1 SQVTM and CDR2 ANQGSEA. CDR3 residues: CSGQRMNTEAFF. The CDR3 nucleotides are TGCAGCGGACAGAGGATGAACACTGAAGCTTTCTTT.

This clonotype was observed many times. The CDR3 DNA is TGTGCCAGCAGCTTAGGGACACCTCGAGGCTACACCTTC. Translation: CASSLGTPRGYTF. The V gene is TRBV13, the J gene TRBJ1-2; no clear D gene. V shed 0 bases and J shed 8 bases, with 10 bases lying between them. Looked up from germline, CDR1 is PRHDT and CDR2 is FYEKMQ (reference sequence). The CDR3 length is 13 residues.

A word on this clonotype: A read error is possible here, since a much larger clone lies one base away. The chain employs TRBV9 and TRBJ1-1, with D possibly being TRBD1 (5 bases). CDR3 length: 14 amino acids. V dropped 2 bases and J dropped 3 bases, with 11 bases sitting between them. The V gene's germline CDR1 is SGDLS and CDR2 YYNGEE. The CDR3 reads CASSVGLLDTEAFF. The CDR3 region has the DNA TGTGCCAGCAGCGTGGGACTGCTGGACACTGAAGCTTTCTTT.